The sequence of this T cell receptor beta chain was determined in a study of chemoradiotherapy in HPV16-positive cancers (dated by TCRdb to between 2021 and 2022). Background on the whole study: Functional T-cell assays on cells from a couple of HPV16-positive patients defined candidate HPV-specific T-cell clones and common TCR motifs. The study asked whether T-cell immunity against the HPV oncoproteins E6 and E7 changes during chemoradiotherapy and whether it affects survival. The candidate HPV-specific TCRs and motifs were then tracked in TCR repertoires from about 90 patients with HPV-related cancers.

Receptor amplification or capture employed the immunoSEQ multiplex PCR assay. TCRdb obtained this table from immuneACCESS and retained in-frame rearrangements with V and J assigned. These tables miss some clones; where compared with another copy, unresolved V genes account for less than half of the shortfall, and the remainder is unexplained. The sample table contains over 30,000 clones; only one count was recorded for around four fifths of them. The ten largest clonotypes hold 3.5% to 4% of the sample. Via the germline V gene (reference sequence), CDR1 is SEHNR and CDR2 FQNEAQ. Trimming accounts for 5 bases at V and 6 bases at J, while the number of junction bases matched to no gene is 6. From the cysteine up to the phenylalanine, the CDR3 has a length of 14 residues. Only CDR3 DNA remains: 42 bases, in frame from the first base. Repertoires were sampled multiple times during chemoradiotherapy, which allowed clonal expansion in the tumor microenvironment to be followed.

This clone was counted only a few times. Its recognized antigen is unknown. Per-base quality was not reported, and no clone a single base away is much larger than it. The full study reports these points: Among HPV16-positive patients, expansion of HPV-responsive T cells during chemoradiotherapy was associated with better recurrence-free survival. Expansion of candidate HPV-specific clones and E7-related TCR motifs was observed in the tumor microenvironment during treatment, whereas no such expansion was observed for non-HPV-specific T cells. The survival association was reported for HPV16-positive patients, and the functional definition of HPV-specific T cells was derived from only a couple of HPV16-positive patients.

The receptor chain draws on TRBV7-9 and TRBJ2-7; 11 bases in the junction line up with TRBD1. The TCR sequence derives from a human donor with HPV-associated anogenital cancer. The source material was blood, sampled from a patient who underwent chemoradiotherapy. Read as DNA, the sequence is TGTGCCAGCAGCCCCTGGACAGGGGGCCTCGAGCAGTACTTC. This encodes CASSPWTGGLEQYF.